The 19 T cell receptor beta chains below were found in one sample sequenced in a study of blood T cells in healthy people across ages. A second PCR, run for roughly 7 to 12 cycles, used a sample-barcoded 5' primer plus a J-beta primer mix. In TCRdb, the 5' RACE reads were re-called with MiXCR into one record per CDR3 protein. The profile shows some 1.4 million distinct CDR3 sequences, about 43% of them singletons. The sample was blood. These receptors originate from a woman in her late teens or twenties in good health.

J is TRBJ2-5 and V is TRBV10-3, with D possibly being TRBD2 (5 bases). From germline, CDR1 is ENHRY and CDR2 SYGVKD. Trimming took off 10 bases at V and 3 bases at J, with 12 bases between the two ends. CDR3 length: 12 residues. CDR3 DNA sequence: TGTGCCACGAACCACGGGGAAGAGACCCAGTACTTC. The encoded protein is CATNHGEETQYF.

This sequence joins TRBV20-1 and TRBJ1-2; no reliable D call. V gave up 5 bases and J gave up 2 bases, with 15 bases separating them. The CDR3 is 14 residues long. Looked up from germline, CDR1 is DFQATT and CDR2 is SNEGSKA (reference sequence). The CDR3 reads CSAGNPTNNYGYTF. DNA of the CDR3: TGCAGTGCTGGAAATCCGACAAACAACTATGGCTACACCTTC.

CDR3 sequence (DNA): TGTGCCAGCAGCTTCGGACAGATCTCCTACGAGCAGTACTTC. Protein sequence: CASSFGQISYEQYF. V is TRBV11-2 and J is TRBJ2-7, with D possibly matching TRBD1 (6 bases). The CDR3 extends over 14 amino acids. With 3 bases removed from V and 0 bases from J, the gap between germline ends came to 9 bases. Germline CDR1 reads SGHAT; CDR2 reads FQNNGV.

The chain has TRBV20-1 and TRBJ1-1, with D possibly being TRBD1 (5 bases). V was trimmed by 5 bases and J by 4 bases, leaving 14 bases between them. This CDR3 has 13 residues. CDR1 and CDR2 from the germline V gene are DFQATT and SNEGSKA (reference sequence). Written as DNA, the CDR3 is TGCAGTGCTGCCATGGGGGTCTTCACTGAAGCTTTCTTT. This codes for CSAAMGVFTEAFF.

This clonotype was seen repeatedly, ten times or more. The chain links TRBV29-1 to TRBJ2-1; 11 nucleotides line up with TRBD2. With V trimmed by 4 bases and J by 5 bases, 1 base remained unmatched. The CDR3 covers 13 residues. Germline V CDR1 and CDR2: SQVTM, ANQGSEA. The CDR3 reads CSVGGLADNEQFF. CDR3 nucleotide sequence: TGCAGCGTTGGGGGACTAGCGGACAATGAGCAGTTCTTC.

This clonotype turned up a few times. The chain is built from TRBV5-6 and TRBJ2-4; TRBD2 matches at 7 bases. Looked up from germline, CDR1 is SGHDT and CDR2 is YYEEEE. The CDR3 extends over 14 amino acids. The ends lost 7 bases at V and 8 bases at J; junction bases unmatched: 12. The CDR3: CASLLKGRGDIQYF. In nucleotides, the CDR3 is TGTGCCAGCCTTCTGAAGGGGAGGGGAGACATTCAGTACTTC.

This clonotype occurred once. The rearrangement links TRBV9 to TRBJ2-1; tentative D call: TRBD2 (6 bases). Per germline, CDR1 SGDLS and CDR2 YYNGEE. Trimming shortened V by 4 bases and J by 0 bases, and 14 bases separated the two germline ends. There are 16 residues in the CDR3. The CDR3 nucleotides read TGTGCCAGCAGCATGGGACTTTCCTTCTCCTACAATGAGCAGTTCTTC. Protein: CASSMGLSFSYNEQFF.

The chain employs TRBV27 and TRBJ2-1, with 11 nucleotides matching TRBD2. J lost 9 bases, V lost 4 bases, and 14 bases had no gene match. The CDR3 has 17 residues. Germline V lookup: CDR1 MNHEY, CDR2 SMNVEV (reference sequence). The CDR3, as DNA: TGTGCCAGCAGTTCCCCATCGGTAGCGGGGGGGCGTGGTGAGCAGTTCTTC. This codes for CASSSPSVAGGRGEQFF.

Points on this clonotype: One end of the junction fails to match germline, which may point to a read error. The chain employs TRBV12-3 or TRBV12-4 and TRBJ2-1, with 8 bases aligning to TRBD2. The CDR3 is 15 residues long. CDR3 nucleotides: TGTGCCAGCAGACCAACTAGCGGCTCCTACAATGGGCAGTTCTTC. Translating gives CASRPTSGSYNGQFF.

Of note for this clonotype: A read error may account for a junction end that differs from germline. This chain uses TRBV20-1 with TRBJ2-3, with a tentative D call TRBD2 (6 bases). The CDR3 spans 17 residues. Germline lookup yields CDR1 DFQATT and CDR2 SNEGSKA (reference sequence). The CDR3 is CSVRDFPLATFGDTQYF. The CDR3 nucleotides read TGCAGTGTTAGAGATTTCCCTCTAGCGACATTTGGCGATACGCAGTATTTT.

This clonotype came up a few times. This chain links TRBV3-1 with TRBJ1-2, with D unresolved. Germline V gene lookup returns CDR1 LGHDT and CDR2 YNNKEL (reference sequence). This CDR3 contains 11 residues. Deletions cut 4 bases from V and 9 bases from J, with 9 bases between. CDR3 sequence reads: CASSLSLSYTF. The CDR3 DNA follows: TGTGCCAGCAGCCTATCCCTGAGCTACACCTTC.

This clonotype was picked up a small number of times. The chain couples TRBV12-3 or TRBV12-4 to TRBJ1-2, with TRBD1 matching 9 bases. The junction had 12 bases not matched to a gene; V was cut back by 5 bases and J by 8 bases. The CDR3 runs 15 residues. In DNA, the CDR3 is TGTGCCAGCAGTACTCTCCGGGACAGGGTTTACGGCTACACCTTC. Its protein is CASSTLRDRVYGYTF.

This clonotype turned up a few times. The V gene is TRBV21-1, the J gene TRBJ1-2; the table's D gene call, TRBD1, was not cross checked with the DNA. TRBV21-1 is a pseudogene locus. The CDR3 has 14 amino acids. The CDR3 is CASSLGQSFYGYTF. The CDR3 DNA reads TGTGCCAGCAGCCTCGGACAGAGTTTTTATGGCTACACCTTC.

The chain employs TRBV5-1 and TRBJ1-5; D uncertain. The germline V gene has CDR1 SGHRS and CDR2 YFSETQ. The V gene lost 0 bases and the J gene lost 2 bases, with 9 bases spanning the gap. The CDR3 totals 15 residues. The CDR3 DNA follows: TGCGCCAGCAGCTTGGAACTCGGGGGCAATCAGCCCCAGCATTTT. Translation gives CASSLELGGNQPQHF.

The gene calls are TRBV28 and TRBJ2-7; a possible D gene is TRBD2 (6 bases). The CDR3 spans 13 residues. Trimming stripped 3 bases from V and 6 bases from J, with 12 bases between. The germline CDR1 and CDR2 sequences are MDHEN and SYDVKM. CDR3 loop: CASSFPLGGEQYF. CDR3 coding DNA: TGTGCCAGCAGTTTCCCCTTGGGGGGCGAGCAGTACTTC. The variable domain in full, with the rest retrieved from reference TRBV28 and TRBJ2-7, is DVKVTQSSRYLVKRTGEKVFLECVQDMDHENMFWYRQDPGLGLRLIYFSYDVKMKEKGDIPEGYSVSREKKERFSLILESASTNQTSMYLCASSFPLGGEQYFGPGTRLTVT.

This chain joins TRBV10-2 and TRBJ1-1; D remains unclear. The CDR3 extends over 14 amino acids. The germline V and J ends were trimmed by 3 bases and 1 base, with 9 bases remaining between them. Germline loops: CDR1 WSHSY, CDR2 SAAADI. The CDR3 DNA is TGCGCCAGCAGTGACCTCATACGGAACACTGAAGCTTTCTTT. It specifies CASSDLIRNTEAFF.

This clonotype was seen only a few times. The V and J genes are TRBV27 and TRBJ1-4; D remains ambiguous. CDR3 length equals 13 residues. V was clipped by 6 bases and J by 3 bases, with 8 bases between them. The V gene's germline CDR1 is MNHEY and CDR2 SMNVEV (reference sequence). CDR3 amino acids: CASSSVSNEKLFF. The CDR3 DNA sequence: TGTGCCAGCAGCTCTGTATCTAATGAAAAACTGTTTTTT.

The chain employs TRBV20-1 and TRBJ1-1; weak D call: TRBD1 (6 bases). Trimming took 5 bases from V and 0 from J, leaving 19 bases between them. Per the germline V gene, CDR1 is DFQATT and CDR2 is SNEGSKA (reference sequence). This CDR3 region has 16 residues. CDR3 sequence: CSAGPSGTGMNTEAFF. In DNA form, the CDR3 reads TGCAGTGCTGGACCCTCCGGAACAGGGATGAACACTGAAGCTTTCTTT.

This chain joins TRBV5-1 and TRBJ1-4, with D perhaps TRBD1 (5 bases). Trimming took off 4 bases at V and 0 bases at J, with 10 bases between the two ends. The CDR3 length is 15 residues. Germline V lookup: CDR1 SGHRS, CDR2 YFSETQ. DNA of the CDR3: TGCGCCAGCAGCATGACAGTCGCAACTAATGAAAAACTGTTTTTT. Its translation is CASSMTVATNEKLFF.